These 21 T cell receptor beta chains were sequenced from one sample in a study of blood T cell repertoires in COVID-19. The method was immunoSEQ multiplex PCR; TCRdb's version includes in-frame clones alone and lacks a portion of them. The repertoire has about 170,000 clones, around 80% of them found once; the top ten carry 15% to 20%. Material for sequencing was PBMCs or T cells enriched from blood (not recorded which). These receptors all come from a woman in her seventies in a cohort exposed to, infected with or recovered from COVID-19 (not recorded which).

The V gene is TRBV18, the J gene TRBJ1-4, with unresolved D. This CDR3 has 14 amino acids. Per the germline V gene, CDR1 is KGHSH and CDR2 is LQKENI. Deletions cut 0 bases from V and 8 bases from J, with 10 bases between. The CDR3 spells CASSPPTRVEKLFF. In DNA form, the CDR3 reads TGTGCCAGCTCACCACCGACCCGGGTGGAAAAACTGTTTTTT.

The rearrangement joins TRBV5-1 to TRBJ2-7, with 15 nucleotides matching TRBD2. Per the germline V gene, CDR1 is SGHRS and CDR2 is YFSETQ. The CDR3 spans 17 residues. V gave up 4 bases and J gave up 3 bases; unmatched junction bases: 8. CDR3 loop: CASSPGLAGGTFYEQYF. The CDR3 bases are TGCGCCAGCAGCCCGGGACTAGCGGGAGGAACCTTCTACGAGCAGTACTTC.

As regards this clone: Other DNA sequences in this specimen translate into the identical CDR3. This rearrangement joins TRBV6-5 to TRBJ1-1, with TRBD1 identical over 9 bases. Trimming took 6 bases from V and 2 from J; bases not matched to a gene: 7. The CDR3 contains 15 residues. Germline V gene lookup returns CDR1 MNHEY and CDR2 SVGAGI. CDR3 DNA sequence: TGTGCCAGCAGAGACCGGGACAGGGTAAACACTGAAGCTTTCTTT. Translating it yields CASRDRDRVNTEAFF.

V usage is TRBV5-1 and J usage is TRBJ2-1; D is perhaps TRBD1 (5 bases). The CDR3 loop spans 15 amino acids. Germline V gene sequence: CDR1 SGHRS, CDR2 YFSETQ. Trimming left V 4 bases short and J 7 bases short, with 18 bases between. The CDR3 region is CASSLNAIQGNEQFF. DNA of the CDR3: TGCGCCAGCAGCCTAAACGCAATCCAGGGAAATGAGCAGTTCTTC.

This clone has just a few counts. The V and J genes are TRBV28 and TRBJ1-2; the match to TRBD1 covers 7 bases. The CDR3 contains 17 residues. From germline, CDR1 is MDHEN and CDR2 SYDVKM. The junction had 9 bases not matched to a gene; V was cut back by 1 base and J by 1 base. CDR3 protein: CASSLLLRDRSNYGYTF. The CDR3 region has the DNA TGTGCCAGCAGTTTATTACTGCGGGACAGAAGTAACTATGGCTACACCTTC.

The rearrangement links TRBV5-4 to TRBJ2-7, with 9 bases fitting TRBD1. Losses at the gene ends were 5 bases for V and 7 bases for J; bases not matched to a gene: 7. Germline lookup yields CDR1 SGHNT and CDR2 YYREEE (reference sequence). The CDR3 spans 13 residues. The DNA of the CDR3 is TGTGCCAGCAGGTTACAGGGGGCGGGGGAGCAGTACTTC. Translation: CASRLQGAGEQYF.

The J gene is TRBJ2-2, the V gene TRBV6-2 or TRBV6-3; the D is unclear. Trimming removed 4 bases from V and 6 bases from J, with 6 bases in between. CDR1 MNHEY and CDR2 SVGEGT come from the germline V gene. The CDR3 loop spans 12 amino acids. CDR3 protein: CASSLVAGELFF. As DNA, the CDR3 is TGTGCCAGCAGTTTGGTAGCCGGGGAGCTGTTTTTT.

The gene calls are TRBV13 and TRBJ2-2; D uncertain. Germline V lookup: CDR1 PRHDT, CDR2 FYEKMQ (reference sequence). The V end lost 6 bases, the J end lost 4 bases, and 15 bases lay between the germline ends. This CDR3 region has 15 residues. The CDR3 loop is CASRPSTRFTGELFF. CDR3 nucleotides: TGTGCCAGCAGGCCCTCGACGCGGTTCACCGGGGAGCTGTTTTTT.

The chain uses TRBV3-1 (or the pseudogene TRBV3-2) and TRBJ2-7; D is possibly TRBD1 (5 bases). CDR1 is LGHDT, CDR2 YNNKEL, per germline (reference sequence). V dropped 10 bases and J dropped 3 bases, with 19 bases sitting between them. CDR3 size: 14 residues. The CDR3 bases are TGTGCCAAACCAATCAGGGCCGACGACTACGAGCAGTACTTC. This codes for CAKPIRADDYEQYF.

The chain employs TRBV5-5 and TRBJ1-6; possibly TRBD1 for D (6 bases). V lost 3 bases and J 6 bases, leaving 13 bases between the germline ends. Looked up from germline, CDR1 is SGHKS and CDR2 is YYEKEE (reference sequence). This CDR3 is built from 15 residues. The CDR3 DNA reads TGTGCCAGCAGCTCCTCACAGGGTCGTAATTCACCCCTCCACTTT. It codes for CASSSSQGRNSPLHF.

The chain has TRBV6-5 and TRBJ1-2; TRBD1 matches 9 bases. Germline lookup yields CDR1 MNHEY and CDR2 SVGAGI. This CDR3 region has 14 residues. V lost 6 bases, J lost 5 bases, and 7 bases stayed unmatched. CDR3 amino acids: CASRRTGVLYGYTF. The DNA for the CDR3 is TGTGCCAGCAGACGGACAGGGGTGCTGTATGGCTACACCTTC.

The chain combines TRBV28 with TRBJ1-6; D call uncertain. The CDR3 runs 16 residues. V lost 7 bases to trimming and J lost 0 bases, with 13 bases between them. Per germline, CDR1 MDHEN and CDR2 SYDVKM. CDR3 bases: TGTGCCAGCACCGGAGCAACTAGCTCCTATAATTCACCCCTCCACTTT. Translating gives CASTGATSSYNSPLHF.

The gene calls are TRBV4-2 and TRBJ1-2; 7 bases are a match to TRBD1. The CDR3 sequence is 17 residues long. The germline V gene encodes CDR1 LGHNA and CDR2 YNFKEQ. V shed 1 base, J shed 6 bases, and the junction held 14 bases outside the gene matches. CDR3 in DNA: TGTGCCAGCAGCCAAGCCGACGACAGGGCAAATTTGGATGGCTACACCTTC. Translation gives CASSQADDRANLDGYTF.

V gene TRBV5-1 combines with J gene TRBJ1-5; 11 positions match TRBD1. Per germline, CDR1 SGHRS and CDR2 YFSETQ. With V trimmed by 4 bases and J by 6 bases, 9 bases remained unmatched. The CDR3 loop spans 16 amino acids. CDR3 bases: TGCGCCAGCAGCCCAGGGACAGGGGGGGTTCTTCAGCCCCAGCATTTT. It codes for CASSPGTGGVLQPQHF.

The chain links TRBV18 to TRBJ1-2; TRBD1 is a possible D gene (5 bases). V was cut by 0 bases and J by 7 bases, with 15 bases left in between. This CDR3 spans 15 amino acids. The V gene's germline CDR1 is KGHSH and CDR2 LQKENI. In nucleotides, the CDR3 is TGTGCCAGCTCACCACCAGGGGTCGGGGGAGCTGGCTACACCTTC. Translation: CASSPPGVGGAGYTF.

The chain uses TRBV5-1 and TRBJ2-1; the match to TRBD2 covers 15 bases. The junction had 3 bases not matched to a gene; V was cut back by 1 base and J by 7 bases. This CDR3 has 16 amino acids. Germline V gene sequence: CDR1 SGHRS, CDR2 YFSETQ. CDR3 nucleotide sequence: TGCGCCAGCAGCTTGTGGACTAGCGGGAGGGGTAATGAGCAGTTCTTC. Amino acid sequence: CASSLWTSGRGNEQFF.

The CDR3 loop reads CASSPDYRQETQYF. CDR3 DNA: TGTGCCAGCAGCCCAGACTACCGTCAAGAGACCCAGTACTTC. This chain connects TRBV6-5 to TRBJ2-5; D perhaps matches TRBD2 (5 bases). V shed 6 bases and J shed 2 bases, with 13 bases lying between them. The germline CDR1 and CDR2 sequences are MNHEY and SVGAGI. This CDR3 is built from 14 residues.

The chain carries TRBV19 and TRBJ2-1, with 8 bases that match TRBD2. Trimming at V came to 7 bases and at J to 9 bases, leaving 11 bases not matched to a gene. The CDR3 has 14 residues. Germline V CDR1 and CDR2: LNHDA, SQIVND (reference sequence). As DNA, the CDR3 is TGTGCCAGTAAAGCTAGCGGGTTTTTTGGTGAGCAGTTCTTC. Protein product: CASKASGFFGEQFF.

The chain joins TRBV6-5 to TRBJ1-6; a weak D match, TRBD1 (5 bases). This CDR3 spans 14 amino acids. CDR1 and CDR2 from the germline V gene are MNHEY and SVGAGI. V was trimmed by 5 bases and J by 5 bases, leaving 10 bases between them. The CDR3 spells CASSQGLNNSPLHF. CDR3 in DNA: TGTGCCAGCAGTCAGGGCCTGAATAATTCACCCCTCCACTTT.

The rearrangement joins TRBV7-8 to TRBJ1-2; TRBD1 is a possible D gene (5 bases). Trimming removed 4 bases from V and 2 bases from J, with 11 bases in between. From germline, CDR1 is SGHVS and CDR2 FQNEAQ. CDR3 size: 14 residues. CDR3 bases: TGTGCCAGCAGCTCCTTCAGGGAAAACTATGGCTACACCTTC. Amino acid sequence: CASSSFRENYGYTF.

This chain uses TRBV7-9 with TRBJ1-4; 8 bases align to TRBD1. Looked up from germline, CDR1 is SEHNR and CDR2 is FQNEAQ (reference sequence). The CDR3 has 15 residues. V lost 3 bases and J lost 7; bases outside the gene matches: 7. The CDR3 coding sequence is TGTGCCAGCAGCTTCCTCCAGGGGGCCGCTGAAAAACTGTTTTTT. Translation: CASSFLQGAAEKLFF. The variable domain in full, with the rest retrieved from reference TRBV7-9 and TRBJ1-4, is DTGVSQNPRHKITKRGQNVTFRCDPISEHNRLYWYRQTLGQGPEFLTYFQNEAQLEKSRLLSDRFSAERPKGSFSTLEIQRTEQGDSAMYLCASSFLQGAAEKLFFGSGTQLSVL.